This is a list of T cell receptor beta chains from one sample in a study of cytomegalovirus exposure and HLA in healthy donors. Only in-frame clones appear in the TCRdb table, and some are missing; sequencing was by immunoSEQ multiplex PCR. Altogether 100,000 or so clones are present, roughly 70% being singletons, with the ten largest covering about 4.5%. Sequencing input: PBMCs. The receptors were gathered from a young woman in good health and CMV-seropositive. CDR3s include the opening cysteine and the closing phenylalanine or tryptophan. Fields, in order: clone size, V gene, J gene, CDR3 protein. For some rows the clone size is stated as once, few or many, or as a class when expanded; others skip it.

abundance: few; v_gene: TRBV4-2; j_gene: TRBJ2-1; CDR3aa: CASSQAGLAGSTPYNEQFF
abundance: NA; v_gene: TRBV4-1; j_gene: TRBJ2-5; CDR3aa: CASSPVDRGAAQETQYF
abundance: NA; v_gene: TRBV6-5; j_gene: NA; CDR3aa: CASSPSTRDYEQYF
abundance: NA; v_gene: TRBV6-1; j_gene: TRBJ2-6; CDR3aa: CASRGQGAANVLTF
abundance: NA; v_gene: TRBV6-5; j_gene: TRBJ1-2; CDR3aa: CASRGELIASYGYTF
abundance: NA; v_gene: TRBV27; j_gene: TRBJ2-7; CDR3aa: CASSSASVYEQYF
abundance: NA; v_gene: TRBV7-9; j_gene: TRBJ2-1; CDR3aa: CASSSLAGGGNEQFF
abundance: NA; v_gene: TRBV7-8; j_gene: TRBJ2-1; CDR3aa: CASSKGLAGYSYNEQFF
abundance: NA; v_gene: TRBV28; j_gene: TRBJ1-1; CDR3aa: CASSSGGTEAFF
abundance: NA; v_gene: TRBV4-1; j_gene: TRBJ1-2; CDR3aa: CASSQDRGGIYGYTF
abundance: NA; v_gene: TRBV19; j_gene: TRBJ2-7; CDR3aa: CASSMTVPGTYEQYF
abundance: NA; v_gene: TRBV7-3; j_gene: TRBJ2-7; CDR3aa: CASSPGGNPYEQYF
abundance: NA; v_gene: TRBV6-5; j_gene: TRBJ1-1; CDR3aa: CASSYLTQGGAFF
abundance: NA; v_gene: TRBV7-3; j_gene: TRBJ1-5; CDR3aa: CASSLNLDRSNQPQHF
abundance: NA; v_gene: TRBV5-1; j_gene: TRBJ2-4; CDR3aa: CASSTRGDRAHIQYF
abundance: once; v_gene: TRBV6-5; j_gene: TRBJ2-1; CDR3aa: CASSYDRLQEFF
abundance: once; v_gene: TRBV28; j_gene: TRBJ1-5; CDR3aa: CASSPSRAGGYQPQHF
abundance: NA; v_gene: TRBV7-9; j_gene: TRBJ2-7; CDR3aa: CASSSFRDRGLQSSYEQYF
abundance: NA; v_gene: TRBV4-2; j_gene: TRBJ2-1; CDR3aa: CASSQGTSGSYEQFF
abundance: once; v_gene: TRBV7-8; j_gene: TRBJ2-7; CDR3aa: CASTRGLTNSYEQYF
abundance: NA; v_gene: TRBV28; j_gene: TRBJ2-1; CDR3aa: CASLAPSYNEQFF
abundance: NA; v_gene: TRBV2; j_gene: TRBJ2-1; CDR3aa: CASGQGSVGNEQFF
abundance: NA; v_gene: TRBV7-2; j_gene: TRBJ2-7; CDR3aa: CASSLKAGGGYEQYF
abundance: NA; v_gene: TRBV10-1; j_gene: TRBJ2-3; CDR3aa: CASSAPGVAGDTDTQYF
abundance: NA; v_gene: TRBV10-3; j_gene: TRBJ1-3; CDR3aa: CAISAKGASSGNTIYF
abundance: NA; v_gene: TRBV7-9; j_gene: TRBJ2-3; CDR3aa: CASSIQPGLAADTQYF
abundance: NA; v_gene: TRBV7-9; j_gene: TRBJ2-3; CDR3aa: CASSWGLGSITSTDTQYF
abundance: NA; v_gene: TRBV27; j_gene: TRBJ1-2; CDR3aa: CASSTYRGLGGYTF
abundance: NA; v_gene: TRBV25-1; j_gene: TRBJ1-1; CDR3aa: CATQTAGIGRSAEAFF
abundance: NA; v_gene: TRBV10-3; j_gene: TRBJ1-3; CDR3aa: CAISELRDSLSGNTIYF
abundance: NA; v_gene: TRBV5-1; j_gene: TRBJ1-6; CDR3aa: CASSLDGSSYNSPLHF
abundance: NA; v_gene: TRBV4-3; j_gene: TRBJ2-1; CDR3aa: CASSQDYGGGYNEQFF
abundance: few; v_gene: TRBV9; j_gene: TRBJ2-1; CDR3aa: CASSVFQLPGNEQFF
abundance: NA; v_gene: TRBV10-3; j_gene: TRBJ2-2; CDR3aa: CAISDLAGDFITGELFF
abundance: NA; v_gene: TRBV6-4; j_gene: TRBJ1-5; CDR3aa: CASSASGQGGQPQHF
abundance: NA; v_gene: TRBV7-7; j_gene: TRBJ2-7; CDR3aa: CASPRGGGVTYEQYF
abundance: NA; v_gene: TRBV30; j_gene: TRBJ2-7; CDR3aa: CACLRDSSYEQYF
abundance: NA; v_gene: TRBV19; j_gene: NA; CDR3aa: CASSKTSGESYEQYF
abundance: NA; v_gene: TRBV28; j_gene: TRBJ1-2; CDR3aa: CAILGPGQAYGYTF
abundance: few; v_gene: TRBV10-3; j_gene: TRBJ2-7; CDR3aa: CAISSTPFEQYF
abundance: few; v_gene: TRBV2; j_gene: TRBJ2-3; CDR3aa: CASWEAEERDDTQYF
abundance: NA; v_gene: TRBV19; j_gene: TRBJ2-1; CDR3aa: CASSMPDYYNEQFF
abundance: NA; v_gene: TRBV2; j_gene: TRBJ2-3; CDR3aa: CASSLSGTLGDTQYF
abundance: NA; v_gene: TRBV7-9; j_gene: TRBJ1-1; CDR3aa: CASSYPAGTGDSGTEAFF
abundance: few; v_gene: TRBV4-3; j_gene: TRBJ2-1; CDR3aa: CASSQDRVIYNEQFF